This entry lists 25 T cell receptor beta chains sequenced from one sample in a study of T cell responses to AZD1222 COVID-19 vaccine. TCRdb keeps only in-frame clones here, not all; method: immunoSEQ multiplex PCR. The data contain about 150,000 clones, roughly 85% of them seen just once; the ten biggest clones take up 7.9%. This specimen consisted of peripheral blood, obtained 28 days after the second dose of the MenACWY control vaccine. These receptors all come from an adult who received the MenACWY meningococcal vaccine as a control.

The chain carries TRBV6-5 and TRBJ1-3; possibly TRBD1 for D (5 bases). Trimming cost V 8 bases and J 0 bases, with 8 bases left between them. The germline gives CDR1 MNHEY, CDR2 SVGAGI. The CDR3 consists of 13 residues. CDR3 residues: CASGTDSGNTIYF. Written as DNA, the CDR3 is TGTGCCAGCGGGACGGACTCTGGAAACACCATATATTTT.

J is TRBJ1-5 and V is TRBV5-5, with a weak D call TRBD1 (5 bases). Germline lookup yields CDR1 SGHKS and CDR2 YYEKEE (reference sequence). Trimming removed 3 bases from V and 4 bases from J, with 11 bases in between. The CDR3 loop spans 14 amino acids. CDR3 amino acids: CASSSVGGNQPQHF. The CDR3 nucleotides are TGTGCCAGCAGCTCCGTGGGGGGTAATCAGCCCCAGCATTTT. Looking up the rest from reference TRBV5-5 and TRBJ1-5 gives the full variable domain: DAGVTQSPTHLIKTRGQQVTLRCSPISGHKSVSWYQQVLGQGPQFIFQYYEKEERGRGNFPDRFSARQFPNYSSELNVNALLLGDSALYLCASSSVGGNQPQHFGDGTRLSIL.

The V gene is TRBV7-6, the J gene TRBJ2-7, with TRBD2 identical over 11 bases. Germline values: CDR1 SGHVS, CDR2 FNYEAQ. This CDR3 has 18 residues. V lost 1 base, J lost 0 bases, and 8 bases stayed unmatched. The CDR3 region is CASSLGVTSGSSSYEQYF. The CDR3 nucleotides are TGTGCCAGCAGCTTAGGGGTAACTAGCGGGAGTTCCTCCTACGAGCAGTACTTC.

In this sample, this clone turned up once. CDR3 residues: CASSSTDRVIPYNEQFF. DNA for the CDR3: TGTGCCAGCAGTTCCACGGACAGGGTTATTCCATACAATGAGCAGTTCTTC. The V call is TRBV27, the J call TRBJ2-1; TRBD1 aligns across 8 bases. Germline CDR1 and CDR2: MNHEY and SMNVEV (reference sequence). Trimming cost V 4 bases and J 4 bases; bases outside gene matches: 12. The length of the CDR3 is 17 residues.

The chain is built from TRBV6-2 or TRBV6-3 and TRBJ2-7, with D unresolved. CDR1 is MNHEY, CDR2 SVGEGT, per germline. The V gene lost 2 bases and the J gene lost 0 bases, with 14 bases spanning the gap. The CDR3 spans 16 residues. The CDR3 nucleotides read TGTGCCAGCAGTTACCAGGAGTTACTCCACTCCTACGAGCAGTACTTC. Translation gives CASSYQELLHSYEQYF.

The CDR3 loop reads CAWTIGQGVYNEQFF. The CDR3 nucleotides read TGTGCCTGGACCATCGGACAGGGGGTGTACAATGAGCAGTTCTTC. This chain connects TRBV30 to TRBJ2-1; 10 bases are a match to TRBD1. J lost 4 bases, V lost 4 bases, and 7 bases had no gene match. The CDR3 spans 15 residues. Germline lookup yields CDR1 GTSNPN and CDR2 SVGIG (reference sequence).

This clone was detected only once. A junction boundary mismatches the germline segment, possibly from a read error. The rearrangement uses TRBV19 and TRBJ1-1; D call uncertain. The CDR3 runs to 14 residues. The germline V gene has CDR1 LNHDA and CDR2 SQIVND (reference sequence). The CDR3 reads CASRIGRGNTEAFF. CDR3 nucleotides: TGTGCCAGTAGAATAGGGCGGGGGAACACTGAAGCTTTCTTT.

The V call is TRBV3-1 (or the pseudogene TRBV3-2), the J call TRBJ1-5; a weak D match, TRBD1 (5 bases). The CDR3 covers 16 residues. Deletions cut 4 bases from V and 4 bases from J, with 17 bases between. CDR1 and CDR2 from the germline V gene are LGHDT and YNNKEL (reference sequence). The CDR3 DNA reads as TGTGCCAGCAGCCTCGGGACCGGAAGGGCAAATCAGCCCCAGCATTTT. This translates into CASSLGTGRANQPQHF.

The V and J genes are TRBV9 and TRBJ2-7; 7 bases line up with TRBD1. In germline, CDR1 is SGDLS, CDR2 YYNGEE. V shed 2 bases, J shed 2 bases, and the junction held 13 bases outside the gene matches. The CDR3 length is 17 residues. CDR3 amino acids: CASSVAIDRDAAYEQYF. DNA for the CDR3: TGTGCCAGCAGCGTGGCTATCGACAGGGATGCCGCCTACGAGCAGTACTTC.

The V and J genes are TRBV11-2 and TRBJ2-7; tentative D call: TRBD2 (5 bases). This CDR3 comprises 12 residues. The germline gives CDR1 SGHAT, CDR2 FQNNGV. Trimming shortened V by 6 bases and J by 6 bases, and 12 bases separated the two germline ends. Written as DNA, the CDR3 is TGTGCCAGCAGGGCACTTGGGAGCGAGCAGTACTTC. Its protein is CASRALGSEQYF.

This rearrangement joins TRBV6-5 to TRBJ1-1, with a possible D match to TRBD1 (5 bases). Germline lookup yields CDR1 MNHEY and CDR2 SVGAGI. The germline V and J ends were trimmed by 2 bases and 0 bases, with 7 bases remaining between them. CDR3 length: 14 residues. The CDR3 DNA sequence: TGTGCCAGCAGTTACGGGACGTTGAACACTGAAGCTTTCTTT. Protein sequence: CASSYGTLNTEAFF.

This chain connects TRBV28 to TRBJ2-1, with TRBD2 matching 8 bases. The junction had 14 bases not matched to a gene; V was cut back by 10 bases and J by 3 bases. Germline CDR1 reads MDHEN; CDR2 reads SYDVKM. The CDR3 sequence is 16 residues long. The DNA of the CDR3 is TGTGCCACCGCGGGAGGTGGGCGGGACTACTACAATGAGCAGTTCTTC. Translated, it gives CATAGGGRDYYNEQFF.

V and J are TRBV4-2 and TRBJ2-5; TRBD2 matches 16 bases. From germline, CDR1 is LGHNA and CDR2 YNFKEQ. V shed 0 bases and J 5 bases; nucleotides not matched to a gene: 6. This CDR3 comprises 18 residues. The CDR3 DNA follows: TGTGCCAGCAGCCAAGATAGGGGACTAGCGGGGGGGCAGGAGACCCAGTACTTC. Translating it yields CASSQDRGLAGGQETQYF.

The rearrangement links TRBV19 to TRBJ2-7, with 7 nucleotides matching TRBD2. The germline V gene encodes CDR1 LNHDA and CDR2 SQIVND (reference sequence). CDR3 size: 14 residues. V lost 5 bases to trimming and J lost 4 bases; unmatched junction nucleotides: 8. CDR3 amino acids: CASSDSGFLYEQYF. CDR3 DNA sequence: TGTGCCAGTAGTGATAGCGGGTTTCTTTACGAGCAGTACTTC.

The CDR3 here is CASSIGANNSPLHF. The DNA for the CDR3 is TGTGCCAGTAGTATCGGGGCGAATAATTCACCCCTCCACTTT. The V and J genes are TRBV19 and TRBJ1-6, with a tentative D call TRBD1 (5 bases). The ends were cut back, 3 bases at V and 5 bases at J, with 8 bases in the middle. Looked up from germline, CDR1 is LNHDA and CDR2 is SQIVND (reference sequence). The length of the CDR3 is 14 residues.

A single count supports this clone. The rearrangement uses TRBV29-1 and TRBJ2-7; the D gene is possibly TRBD1 (6 bases). The CDR3 consists of 12 residues. CDR1 is SQVTM and CDR2 is ANQGSEA in the germline V gene. V lost 6 bases to trimming and J lost 0 bases, with 9 bases between them. The CDR3 sequence: CSVGQSSYEQYF. The CDR3 region has the DNA TGCAGCGTAGGACAGAGCTCCTACGAGCAGTACTTC.

The rearrangement joins TRBV7-9 to TRBJ2-5; a possible D gene is TRBD1 (5 bases). Germline CDR1 SEHNR, CDR2 FQNEAQ (reference sequence). The V and J ends lost 5 bases and 2 bases respectively, with 15 bases between them. The CDR3 extends over 15 amino acids. In DNA, the CDR3 is TGTGCCAGCAGCCCCCCCGGCAGGGTTCAAGAGACCCAGTACTTC. Amino acid sequence: CASSPPGRVQETQYF.

This clone appeared a few times. J is TRBJ1-5 and V is TRBV27; possible D gene TRBD1, 5 bases. The CDR3 loop spans 14 amino acids. CDR1 and CDR2 from the germline V gene are MNHEY and SMNVEV (reference sequence). V shed 2 bases and J shed 3 bases, with 8 bases lying between them. DNA for the CDR3: TGTGCCAGCAGTTTAGGTGGGACCAATCAGCCCCAGCATTTT. Translation: CASSLGGTNQPQHF.

This sequence joins TRBV19 and TRBJ2-3, with D hard to call. V was pared by 7 bases and J by 4 bases, with 12 bases between. Germline CDR1 reads LNHDA; CDR2 reads SQIVND (reference sequence). The length of the CDR3 is 13 residues. The CDR3: CASNRGSADTQYF. The CDR3 bases are TGTGCCAGTAACCGCGGTTCGGCAGATACGCAGTATTTT.

V gene TRBV6-5 combines with J gene TRBJ1-4; D gene unclear. V lost 7 bases and J 8 bases, leaving 8 bases between the germline ends. The CDR3 runs 11 residues. The germline CDR1 and CDR2 sequences are MNHEY and SVGAGI. As DNA, the CDR3 is TGTGCCAGCACATGGAGGGAAAAACTGTTTTTT. Residues: CASTWREKLFF.

V gene TRBV2 combines with J gene TRBJ2-2, with TRBD2 matching over 14 bases. Germline trimming cut 5 bases from V and 5 bases from J; bases unmatched to any gene: 4. Germline V gene lookup returns CDR1 SNHLY and CDR2 FYNNEI. CDR3 length: 16 residues. CDR3: CASSRGLAGGTGELFF. DNA of the CDR3: TGTGCCAGCAGTCGAGGACTAGCGGGGGGTACCGGGGAGCTGTTTTTT.

The chain has TRBV5-1 and TRBJ1-4; D may be TRBD1 (6 bases). Germline lookup yields CDR1 SGHRS and CDR2 YFSETQ. This CDR3 has 15 amino acids. Trimming removed 1 base from V and 10 bases from J, with 17 bases in between. CDR3 bases: TGCGCCAGCAGCTTGAGGGTAACAGGGCAGGCAAAACTGTTTTTT. Its protein is CASSLRVTGQAKLFF.

CDR3 nucleotide sequence: TGTGCCAGCAGCTTTCTAGCGGTACAAGAGACCCAGTACTTC. This sequence encodes CASSFLAVQETQYF. The genes are TRBV11-2 and TRBJ2-5; 7 nucleotides match TRBD2. Per the germline V gene, CDR1 is SGHAT and CDR2 is FQNNGV. The J segment lost 2 bases and the V segment lost 3 bases, leaving 3 bases of the junction unmatched. The CDR3 loop spans 14 amino acids.

The chain carries TRBV19 and TRBJ2-4; weak D call: TRBD2 (5 bases). V lost 6 bases and J lost 0, with 15 bases in between. The CDR3 has 16 residues. The germline V gene encodes CDR1 LNHDA and CDR2 SQIVND (reference sequence). CDR3 region: CASSPTGILAKNIQYF. DNA for the CDR3: TGTGCCAGTAGCCCGACGGGGATCCTAGCCAAAAACATTCAGTACTTC. Combining the CDR3 with reference TRBV19 and TRBJ2-4 gives the whole variable domain DGGITQSPKYLFRKEGQNVTLSCEQNLNHDAMYWYRQDPGQGLRLIYYSQIVNDFQKGDIAEGYSVSREKKESFPLTVTSAQKNPTAFYLCASSPTGILAKNIQYFGAGTRLSVL.

The gene calls are TRBV2 and TRBJ1-5; D is unclear. The CDR3 contains 14 residues. V gave up 6 bases and J gave up 0 bases, with 9 bases separating them. CDR1 is SNHLY, CDR2 FYNNEI, per germline. DNA of the CDR3: TGTGCCAGCAGGGGCGGGGTTAGCAATCAGCCCCAGCATTTT. It is translated as CASRGGVSNQPQHF.